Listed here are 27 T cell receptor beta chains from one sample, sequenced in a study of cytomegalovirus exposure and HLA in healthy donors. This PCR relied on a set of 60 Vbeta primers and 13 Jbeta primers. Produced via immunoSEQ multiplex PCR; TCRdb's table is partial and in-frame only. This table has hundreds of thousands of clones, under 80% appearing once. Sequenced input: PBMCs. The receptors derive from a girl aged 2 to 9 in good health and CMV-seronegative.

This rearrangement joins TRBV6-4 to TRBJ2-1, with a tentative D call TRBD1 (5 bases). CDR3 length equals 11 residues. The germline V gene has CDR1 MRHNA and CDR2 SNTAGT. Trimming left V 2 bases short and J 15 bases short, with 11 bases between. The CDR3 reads CASSDGAAAFF. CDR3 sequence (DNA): TGTGCCAGCAGTGACGGGGCGGCCGCGTTCTTC.

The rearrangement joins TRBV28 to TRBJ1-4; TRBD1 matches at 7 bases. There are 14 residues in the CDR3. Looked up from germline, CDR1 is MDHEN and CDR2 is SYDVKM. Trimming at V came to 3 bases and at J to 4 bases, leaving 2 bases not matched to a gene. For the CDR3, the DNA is TGTGCCAGCAGTTTTACAGGGGTTAATGAAAAACTGTTTTTT. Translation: CASSFTGVNEKLFF. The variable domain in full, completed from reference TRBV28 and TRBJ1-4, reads DVKVTQSSRYLVKRTGEKVFLECVQDMDHENMFWYRQDPGLGLRLIYFSYDVKMKEKGDIPEGYSVSREKKERFSLILESASTNQTSMYLCASSFTGVNEKLFFGSGTQLSVL.

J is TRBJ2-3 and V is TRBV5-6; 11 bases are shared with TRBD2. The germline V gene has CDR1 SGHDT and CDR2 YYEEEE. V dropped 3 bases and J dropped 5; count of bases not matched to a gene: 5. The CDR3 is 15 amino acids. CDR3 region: CASSSSGRFLDTQYF. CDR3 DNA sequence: TGTGCCAGCAGCTCTAGCGGGAGGTTCTTAGATACGCAGTATTTT. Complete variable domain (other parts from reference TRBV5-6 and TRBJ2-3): DAGVTQSPTHLIKTRGQQVTLRCSPKSGHDTVSWYQQALGQGPQFIFQYYEEEERQRGNFPDRFSGHQFPNYSSELNVNALLLGDSALYLCASSSSGRFLDTQYFGPGTRLTVL.

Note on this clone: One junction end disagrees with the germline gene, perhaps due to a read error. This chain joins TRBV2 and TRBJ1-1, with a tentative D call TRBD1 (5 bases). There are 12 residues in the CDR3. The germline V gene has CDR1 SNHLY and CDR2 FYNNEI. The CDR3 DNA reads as TGTGCCAGCAGTGGGGACTCGGCTCTTTGGCCCTTT. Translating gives CASSGDSALWPF.

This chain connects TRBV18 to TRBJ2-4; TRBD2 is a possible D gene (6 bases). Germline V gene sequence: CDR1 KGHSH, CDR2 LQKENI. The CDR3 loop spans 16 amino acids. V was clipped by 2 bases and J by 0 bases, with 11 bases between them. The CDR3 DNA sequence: TGTGCCAGCTCACCAGACACCGGGGGAGCCAAAAACATTCAGTACTTC. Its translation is CASSPDTGGAKNIQYF.

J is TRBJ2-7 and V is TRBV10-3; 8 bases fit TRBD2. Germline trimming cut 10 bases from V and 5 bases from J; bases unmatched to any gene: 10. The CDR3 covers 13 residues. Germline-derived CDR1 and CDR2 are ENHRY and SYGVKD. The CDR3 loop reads CATSPAGVNEQYF. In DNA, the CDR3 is TGTGCCACATCGCCAGCGGGAGTGAACGAGCAGTACTTC.

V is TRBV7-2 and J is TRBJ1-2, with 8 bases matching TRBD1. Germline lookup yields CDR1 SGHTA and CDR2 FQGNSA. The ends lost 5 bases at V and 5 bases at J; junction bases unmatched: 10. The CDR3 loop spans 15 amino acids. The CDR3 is CASSAGTGPFYGYTF. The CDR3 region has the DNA TGTGCCAGCAGCGCCGGGACAGGCCCATTTTATGGCTACACCTTC. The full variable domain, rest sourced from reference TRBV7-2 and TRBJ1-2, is GAGVSQSPSNKVTEKGKDVELRCDPISGHTALYWYRQSLGQGLEFLIYFQGNSAPDKSGLPSDRFSAERTGGSVSTLTIQRTQQEDSAVYLCASSAGTGPFYGYTFGSGTRLTVV.

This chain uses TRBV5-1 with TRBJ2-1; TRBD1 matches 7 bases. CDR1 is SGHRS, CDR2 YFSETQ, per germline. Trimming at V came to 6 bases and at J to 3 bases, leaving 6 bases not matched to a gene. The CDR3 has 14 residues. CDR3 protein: CASTPGTDYNEQFF. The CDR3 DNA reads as TGCGCCAGCACTCCCGGGACAGACTACAATGAGCAGTTCTTC.

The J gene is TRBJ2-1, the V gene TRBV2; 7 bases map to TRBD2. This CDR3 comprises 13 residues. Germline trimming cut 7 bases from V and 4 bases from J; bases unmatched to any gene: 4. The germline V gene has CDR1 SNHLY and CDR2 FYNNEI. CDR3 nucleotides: TGTGCCAGCACCGGGACTACGTACAATGAGCAGTTCTTC. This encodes CASTGTTYNEQFF. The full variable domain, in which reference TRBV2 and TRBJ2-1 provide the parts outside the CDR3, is EPEVTQTPSHQVTQMGQEVILRCVPISNHLYFYWYRQILGQKVEFLVSFYNNEISEKSEIFDDQFSVERPDGSNFTLKIRSTKLEDSAMYFCASTGTTYNEQFFGPGTRLTVL.

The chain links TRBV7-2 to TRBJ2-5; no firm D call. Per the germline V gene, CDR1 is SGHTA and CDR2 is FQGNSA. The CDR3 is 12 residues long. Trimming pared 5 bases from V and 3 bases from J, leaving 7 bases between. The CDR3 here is CASSKHEETQYF. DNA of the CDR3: TGTGCCAGCAGCAAACACGAAGAGACCCAGTACTTC.

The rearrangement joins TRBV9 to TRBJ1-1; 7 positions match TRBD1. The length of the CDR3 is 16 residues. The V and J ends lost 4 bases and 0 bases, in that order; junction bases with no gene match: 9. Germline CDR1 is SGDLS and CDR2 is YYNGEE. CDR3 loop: CASSPDREGLNTEAFF. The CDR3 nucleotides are TGTGCCAGCAGCCCCGACAGGGAAGGCTTGAACACTGAAGCTTTCTTT.

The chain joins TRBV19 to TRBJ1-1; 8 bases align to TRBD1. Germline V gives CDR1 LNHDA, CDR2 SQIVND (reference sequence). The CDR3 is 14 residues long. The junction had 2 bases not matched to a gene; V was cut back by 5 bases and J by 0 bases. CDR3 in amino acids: CASSGQGVNTEAFF. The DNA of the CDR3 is TGTGCCAGTAGTGGACAGGGAGTGAACACTGAAGCTTTCTTT.

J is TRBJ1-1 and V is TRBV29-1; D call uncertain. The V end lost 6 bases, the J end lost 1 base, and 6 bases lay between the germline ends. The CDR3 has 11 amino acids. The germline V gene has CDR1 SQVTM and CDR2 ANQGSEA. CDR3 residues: CSVERNTEAFF. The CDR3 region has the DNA TGCAGCGTGGAGAGGAACACTGAAGCTTTCTTT.

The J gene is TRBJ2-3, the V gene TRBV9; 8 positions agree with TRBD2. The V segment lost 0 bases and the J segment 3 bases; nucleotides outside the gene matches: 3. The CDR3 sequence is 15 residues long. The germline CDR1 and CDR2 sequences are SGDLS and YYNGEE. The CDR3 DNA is TGTGCCAGCAGCGTAGTTGGGACTAGAACAGATACGCAGTATTTT. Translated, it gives CASSVVGTRTDTQYF.

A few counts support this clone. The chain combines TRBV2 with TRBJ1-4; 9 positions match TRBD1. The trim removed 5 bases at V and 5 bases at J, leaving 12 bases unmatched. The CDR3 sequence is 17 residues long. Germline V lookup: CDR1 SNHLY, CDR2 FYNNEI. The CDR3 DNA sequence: TGTGCCAGCAGTCTGATTGGGACAGGGATTACCAATGAAAAACTGTTTTTT. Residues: CASSLIGTGITNEKLFF.

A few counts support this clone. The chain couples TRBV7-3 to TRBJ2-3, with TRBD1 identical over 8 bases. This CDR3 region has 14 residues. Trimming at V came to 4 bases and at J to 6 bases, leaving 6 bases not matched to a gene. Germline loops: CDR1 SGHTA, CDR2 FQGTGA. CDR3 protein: CASSYGTGADTQYF. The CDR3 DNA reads TGTGCCAGCAGCTATGGGACAGGCGCTGATACGCAGTATTTT.

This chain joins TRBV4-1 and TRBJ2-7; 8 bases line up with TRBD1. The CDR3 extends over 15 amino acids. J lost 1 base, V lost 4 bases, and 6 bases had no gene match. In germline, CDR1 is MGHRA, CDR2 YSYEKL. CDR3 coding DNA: TGCGCCAGCAGCCCACAGGGGGACGCTTCCTACGAGCAGTACTTC. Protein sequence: CASSPQGDASYEQYF.

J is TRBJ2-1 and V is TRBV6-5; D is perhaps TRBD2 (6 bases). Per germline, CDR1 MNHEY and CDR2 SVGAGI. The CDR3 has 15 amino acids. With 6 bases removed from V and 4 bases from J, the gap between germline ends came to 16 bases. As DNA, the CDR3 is TGTGCCAGCAGCCGAGGGGCCAGCGGGTACAATGAGCAGTTCTTC. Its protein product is CASSRGASGYNEQFF.

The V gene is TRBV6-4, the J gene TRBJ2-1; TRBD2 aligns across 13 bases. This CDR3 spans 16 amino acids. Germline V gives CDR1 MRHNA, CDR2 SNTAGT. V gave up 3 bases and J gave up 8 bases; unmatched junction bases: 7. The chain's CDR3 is CASSDPGTSGTDEQFF. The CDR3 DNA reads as TGTGCCAGCAGTGATCCCGGGACTAGCGGGACCGATGAGCAGTTCTTC.

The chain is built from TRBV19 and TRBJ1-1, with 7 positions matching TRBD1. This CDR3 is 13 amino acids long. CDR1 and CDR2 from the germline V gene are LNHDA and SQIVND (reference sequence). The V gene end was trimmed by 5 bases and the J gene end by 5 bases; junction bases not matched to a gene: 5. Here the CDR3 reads CASSPQGQTEAFF. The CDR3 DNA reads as TGTGCCAGTAGTCCGCAGGGACAGACTGAAGCTTTCTTT.

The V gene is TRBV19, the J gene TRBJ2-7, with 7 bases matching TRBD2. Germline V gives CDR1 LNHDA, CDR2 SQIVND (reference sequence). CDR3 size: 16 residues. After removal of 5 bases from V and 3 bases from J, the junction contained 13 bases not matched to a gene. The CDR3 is CASSRGGSGVLYEQYF. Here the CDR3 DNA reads TGTGCCAGTAGTCGAGGTGGGAGCGGGGTCCTCTACGAGCAGTACTTC.

The CDR3 DNA is TGTGCCTGGAGTGTTGGGCAGAGCTCCTACAATGAGCAGTTCTTC. It specifies CAWSVGQSSYNEQFF. The rearrangement uses TRBV30 and TRBJ2-1, with no clear D. Per the germline V gene, CDR1 is GTSNPN and CDR2 is SVGIG (reference sequence). The CDR3 spans 15 residues. The ends were cut back, 0 bases at V and 0 bases at J, with 9 bases in the middle. The full variable domain, rest sourced from reference TRBV30 and TRBJ2-1, is SQTIHQWPATLVQPVGSPLSLECTVEGTSNPNLYWYRQAAGRGLQLLFYSVGIGQISSEVPQNLSASRPQDRQFILSSKKLLLSDSGFYLCAWSVGQSSYNEQFFGPGTRLTVL.

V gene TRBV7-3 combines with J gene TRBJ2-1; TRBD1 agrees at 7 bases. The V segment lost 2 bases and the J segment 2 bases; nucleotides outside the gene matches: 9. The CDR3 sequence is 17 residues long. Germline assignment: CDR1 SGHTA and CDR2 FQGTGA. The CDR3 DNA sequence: TGTGCCAGCAGCTTACCGAATCACAGGGGACCCTACAATGAGCAGTTCTTC. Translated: CASSLPNHRGPYNEQFF.

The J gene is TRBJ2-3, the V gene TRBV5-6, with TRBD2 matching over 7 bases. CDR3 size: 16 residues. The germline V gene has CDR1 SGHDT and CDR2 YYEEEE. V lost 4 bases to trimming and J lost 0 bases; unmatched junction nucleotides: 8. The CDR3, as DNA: TGTGCCAGCAGCCCGGGGGGAACCACTAGCACAGATACGCAGTATTTT. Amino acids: CASSPGGTTSTDTQYF.

The CDR3 bases are TGCGCCATTATAGGGGGGGGACAGGGGGCCTCTACCTTC. This sequence encodes CAIIGGGQGASTF. This chain connects TRBV10-1 to TRBJ1-2, with TRBD1 identical over 12 bases. CDR1 and CDR2 (germline): WNHNN, SYGVQD (reference sequence). CDR3 length: 13 residues. With V trimmed by 10 bases and J by 14 bases, 14 bases remained unmatched.

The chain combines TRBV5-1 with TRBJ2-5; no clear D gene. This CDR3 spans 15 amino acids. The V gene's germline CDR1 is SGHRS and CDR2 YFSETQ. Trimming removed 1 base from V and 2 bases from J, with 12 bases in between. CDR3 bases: TGCGCCAGCAGCTTGTTGGTCTCAGAACAAGAGACCCAGTACTTC. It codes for CASSLLVSEQETQYF. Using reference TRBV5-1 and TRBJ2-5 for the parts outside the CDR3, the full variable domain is KAGVTQTPRYLIKTRGQQVTLSCSPISGHRSVSWYQQTPGQGLQFLFEYFSETQRNKGNFPGRFSGRQFSNSRSEMNVSTLELGDSALYLCASSLLVSEQETQYFGPGTRLLVL.

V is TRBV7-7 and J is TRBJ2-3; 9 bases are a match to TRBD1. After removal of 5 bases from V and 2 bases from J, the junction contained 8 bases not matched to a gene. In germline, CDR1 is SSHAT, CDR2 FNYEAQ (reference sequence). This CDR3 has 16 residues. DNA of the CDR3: TGTGCCAGCAGCCCCGGGACAGGGAGGCTCACAGATACGCAGTATTTT. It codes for CASSPGTGRLTDTQYF.